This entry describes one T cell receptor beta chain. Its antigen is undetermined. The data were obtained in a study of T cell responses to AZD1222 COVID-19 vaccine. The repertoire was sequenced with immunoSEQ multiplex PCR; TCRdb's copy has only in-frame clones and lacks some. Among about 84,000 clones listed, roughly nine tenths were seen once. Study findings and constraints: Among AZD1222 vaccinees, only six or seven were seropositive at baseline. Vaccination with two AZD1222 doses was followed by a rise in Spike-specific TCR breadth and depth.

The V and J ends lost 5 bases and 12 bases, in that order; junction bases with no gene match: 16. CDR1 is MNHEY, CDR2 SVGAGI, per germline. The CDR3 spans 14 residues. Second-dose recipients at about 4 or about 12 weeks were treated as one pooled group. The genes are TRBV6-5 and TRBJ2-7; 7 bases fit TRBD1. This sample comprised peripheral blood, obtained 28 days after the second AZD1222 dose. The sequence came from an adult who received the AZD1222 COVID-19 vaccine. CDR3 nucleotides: TGTGCCAGCAGTCGACGACAGGGTGGGGACATAGGGTACTTC. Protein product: CASSRRQGGDIGYF.